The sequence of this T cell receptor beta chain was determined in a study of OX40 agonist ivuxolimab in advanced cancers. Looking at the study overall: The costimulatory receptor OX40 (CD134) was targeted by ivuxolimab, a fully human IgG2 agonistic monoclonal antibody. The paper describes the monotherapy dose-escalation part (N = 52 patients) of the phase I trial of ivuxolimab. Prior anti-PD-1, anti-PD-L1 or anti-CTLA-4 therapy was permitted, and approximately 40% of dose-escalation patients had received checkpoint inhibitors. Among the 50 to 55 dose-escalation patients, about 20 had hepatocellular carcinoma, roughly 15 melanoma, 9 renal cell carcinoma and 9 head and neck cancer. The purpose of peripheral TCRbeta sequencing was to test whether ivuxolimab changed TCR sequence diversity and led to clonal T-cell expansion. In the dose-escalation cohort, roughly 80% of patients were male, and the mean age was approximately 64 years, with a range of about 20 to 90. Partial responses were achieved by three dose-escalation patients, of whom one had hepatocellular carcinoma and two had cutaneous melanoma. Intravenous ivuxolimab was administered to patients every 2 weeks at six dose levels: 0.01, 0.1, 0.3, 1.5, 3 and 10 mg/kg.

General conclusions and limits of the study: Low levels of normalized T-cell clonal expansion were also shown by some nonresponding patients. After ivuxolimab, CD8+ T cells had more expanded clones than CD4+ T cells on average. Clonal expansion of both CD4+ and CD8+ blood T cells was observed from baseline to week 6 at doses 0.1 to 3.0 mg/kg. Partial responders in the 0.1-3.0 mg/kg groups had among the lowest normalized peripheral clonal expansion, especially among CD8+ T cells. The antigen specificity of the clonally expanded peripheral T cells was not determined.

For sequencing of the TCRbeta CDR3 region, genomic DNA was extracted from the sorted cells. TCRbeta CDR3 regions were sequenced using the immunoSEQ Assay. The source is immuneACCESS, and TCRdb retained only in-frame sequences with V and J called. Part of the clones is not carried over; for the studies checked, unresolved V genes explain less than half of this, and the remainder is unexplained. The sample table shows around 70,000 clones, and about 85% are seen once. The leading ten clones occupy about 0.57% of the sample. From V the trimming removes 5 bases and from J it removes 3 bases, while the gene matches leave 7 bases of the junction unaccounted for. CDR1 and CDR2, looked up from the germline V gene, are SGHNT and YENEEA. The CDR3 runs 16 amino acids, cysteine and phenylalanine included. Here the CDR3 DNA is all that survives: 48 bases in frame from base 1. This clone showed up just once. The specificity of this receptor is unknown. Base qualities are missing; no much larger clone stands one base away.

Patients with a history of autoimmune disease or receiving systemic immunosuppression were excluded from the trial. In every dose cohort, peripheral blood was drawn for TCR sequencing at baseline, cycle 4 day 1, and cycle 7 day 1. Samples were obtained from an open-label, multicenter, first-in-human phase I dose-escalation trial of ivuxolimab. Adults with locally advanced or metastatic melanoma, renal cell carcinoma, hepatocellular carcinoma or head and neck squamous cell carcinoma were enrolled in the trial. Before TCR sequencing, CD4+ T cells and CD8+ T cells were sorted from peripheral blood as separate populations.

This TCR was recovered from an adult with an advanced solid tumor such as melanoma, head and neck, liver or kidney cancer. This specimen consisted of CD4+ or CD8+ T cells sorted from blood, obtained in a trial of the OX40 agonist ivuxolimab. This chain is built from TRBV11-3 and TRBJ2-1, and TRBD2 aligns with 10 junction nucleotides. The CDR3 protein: CASSRVAGGIYNEQFF. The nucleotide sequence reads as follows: TGTGCCAGCAGCCGGGTAGCGGGAGGCATCTACAATGAGCAGTTCTTC.